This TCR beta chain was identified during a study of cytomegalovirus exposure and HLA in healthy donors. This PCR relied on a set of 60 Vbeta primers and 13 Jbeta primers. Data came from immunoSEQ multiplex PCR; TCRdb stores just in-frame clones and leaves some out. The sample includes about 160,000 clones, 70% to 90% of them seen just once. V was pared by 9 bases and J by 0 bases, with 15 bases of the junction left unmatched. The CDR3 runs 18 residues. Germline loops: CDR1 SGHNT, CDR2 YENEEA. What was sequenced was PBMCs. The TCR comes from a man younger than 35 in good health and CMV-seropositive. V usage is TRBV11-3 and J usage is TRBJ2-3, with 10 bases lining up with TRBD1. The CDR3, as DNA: TGTGCCAGTTTTCATCTTGGGACAGGGGATGTTAGCACAGATACGCAGTATTTT. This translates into CASFHLGTGDVSTDTQYF.